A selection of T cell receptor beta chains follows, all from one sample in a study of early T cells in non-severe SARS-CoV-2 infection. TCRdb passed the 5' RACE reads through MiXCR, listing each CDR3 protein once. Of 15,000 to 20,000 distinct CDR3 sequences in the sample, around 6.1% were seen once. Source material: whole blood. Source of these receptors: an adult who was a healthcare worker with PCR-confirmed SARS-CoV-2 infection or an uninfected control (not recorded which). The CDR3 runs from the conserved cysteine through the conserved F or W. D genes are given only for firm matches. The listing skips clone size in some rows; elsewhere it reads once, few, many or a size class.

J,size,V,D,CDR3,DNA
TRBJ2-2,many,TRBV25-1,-,CASSPLRRDTGELFF,TGTGCCAGCAGCCCTTTAAGACGGGACACCGGGGAGCTGTTTTTT
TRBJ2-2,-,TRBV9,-,CASSVGPNANTGELFF,TGTGCCAGCAGCGTAGGCCCTAACGCGAACACCGGGGAGCTGTTTTTT
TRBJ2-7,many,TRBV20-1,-,CSARDLSEGSFFYEQYF,TGCAGTGCTAGAGATCTCTCCGAGGGGAGCTTTTTCTACGAGCAGTACTTC
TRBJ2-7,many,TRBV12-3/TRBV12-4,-,CASSRISGLSSYEQYF,TGTGCCAGCAGTAGAATCAGTGGCCTGTCTTCCTACGAGCAGTACTTC
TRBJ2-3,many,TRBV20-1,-,CSATGDTDTQYF,TGCAGTGCTACAGGGGACACAGATACGCAGTATTTT
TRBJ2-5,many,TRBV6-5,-,CASSPLGGVGETQYF,TGTGCCAGCAGTCCCCTCGGGGGAGTGGGAGAGACCCAGTACTTC
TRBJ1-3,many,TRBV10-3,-,CAISESGMSSGNTIYF,TGTGCCATCAGTGAGTCCGGGATGAGCTCTGGAAACACCATATATTTT
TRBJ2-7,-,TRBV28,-,CASSFPTSYEQYF,TGTGCCAGCAGTTTTCCCACGTCCTACGAGCAGTACTTC
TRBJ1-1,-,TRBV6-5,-,CASIGLNTEAFF,TGTGCCAGCATCGGGCTGAACACTGAAGCTTTCTTT
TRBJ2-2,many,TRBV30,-,CAWSVTLNTGELFF,TGTGCCTGGAGTGTAACCTTGAACACCGGGGAGCTGTTTTTT
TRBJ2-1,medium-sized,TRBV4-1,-,CASSQLDIITYNEQFF,TGCGCCAGCAGCCAACTAGACATCATAACTTACAATGAGCAGTTCTTC
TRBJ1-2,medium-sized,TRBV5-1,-,CASSDGTASNVYGYTF,TGCGCCAGCAGTGACGGGACTGCATCTAATGTCTATGGCTACACCTTC
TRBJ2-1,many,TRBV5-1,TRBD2,CASSPQSGRANNEQFF,TGCGCCAGCAGCCCCCAAAGCGGGAGGGCCAACAATGAGCAGTTCTTC
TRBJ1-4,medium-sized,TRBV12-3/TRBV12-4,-,CASSRAPTNEKLFF,TGTGCCAGCAGCAGGGCCCCAACTAATGAAAAACTGTTTTTT
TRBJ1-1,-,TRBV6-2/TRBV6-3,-,CASSYDTPNTEAFF,TGTGCCAGCAGTTACGACACACCGAACACTGAAGCTTTCTTT
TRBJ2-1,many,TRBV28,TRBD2,CASRGPGTSGREQFF,TGTGCCAGCAGGGGCCCCGGGACTAGCGGGAGGGAGCAGTTCTTC
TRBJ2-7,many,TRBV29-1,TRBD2,CSSPPGLAGVEQYF,TGCAGCTCCCCACCGGGACTAGCGGGAGTGGAGCAGTACTTC
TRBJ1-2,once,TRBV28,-,CASTSTRDYTF,TGTGCCAGCACTTCAACTCGGGACTACACCTTC
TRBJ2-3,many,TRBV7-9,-,CASSPRLDYSGRGTDTQYF,TGTGCCAGCAGCCCGAGACTCGATTATAGCGGTAGGGGAACAGATACGCAGTATTTT
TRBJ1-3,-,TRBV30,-,CAWSQLSSSPGNTIYF,TGTGCCTGGAGTCAACTAAGTTCCTCTCCTGGAAACACCATATATTTT
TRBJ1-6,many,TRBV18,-,CASSLRDSEHSPLHF,TGTGCCAGCTCACTCCGCGACAGCGAGCATTCACCCCTCCACTTT
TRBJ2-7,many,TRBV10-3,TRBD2,CAIRLAGASYEQYF,TGTGCCATCAGGTTAGCGGGAGCCAGCTACGAGCAGTACTTC
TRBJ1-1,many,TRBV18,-,CASSPPLLRGTEAFF,TGTGCCAGCTCACCACCTCTCCTCCGTGGAACTGAAGCTTTCTTT
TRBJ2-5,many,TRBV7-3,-,CASSSSYQETQYF,TGTGCCAGCAGCTCAAGCTACCAAGAGACCCAGTACTTC
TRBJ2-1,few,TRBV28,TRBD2,CASSLWSLAGGPGEQFF,TGTGCCAGCAGTTTATGGTCACTAGCGGGAGGGCCAGGGGAGCAGTTCTTC
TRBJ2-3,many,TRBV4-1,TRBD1,CASSPRQGSSTDTQYF,TGCGCCAGCAGCCCTCGACAGGGTTCAAGCACAGATACGCAGTATTTT
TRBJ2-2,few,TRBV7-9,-,CASSRQSSLSPGELFF,TGTGCCAGCAGCCGGCAGTCTAGCCTAAGTCCCGGGGAGCTGTTTTTT
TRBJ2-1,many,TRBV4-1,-,CASSQGNRAEPQFF,TGCGCCAGCAGCCAAGGCAATAGGGCGGAACCTCAGTTCTTC
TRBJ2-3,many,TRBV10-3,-,CAISVPRGFGTDTQYF,TGTGCCATCAGTGTTCCTCGAGGGTTCGGAACAGATACGCAGTATTTT
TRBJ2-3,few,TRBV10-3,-,CAISALQGGTDTQYF,TGTGCCATCAGTGCCCTCCAGGGCGGAACAGATACGCAGTATTTT
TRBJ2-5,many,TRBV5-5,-,CASSFGTQETQYF,TGTGCCAGCAGCTTCGGGACTCAAGAGACCCAGTACTTC
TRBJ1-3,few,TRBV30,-,CAWSATVSLSGNTIYF,TGTGCCTGGAGTGCGACGGTATCTCTCTCTGGAAACACCATATATTTT
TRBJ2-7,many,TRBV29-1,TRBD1,CSVRPGQAYEQYF,TGCAGCGTGAGACCGGGACAGGCCTACGAGCAGTACTTC
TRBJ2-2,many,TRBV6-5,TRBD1,CASSPDSTGGVLTGELFF,TGTGCCAGCAGTCCAGATTCTACAGGGGGTGTACTCACCGGGGAGCTGTTTTTT
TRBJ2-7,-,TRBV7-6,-,CAGSLEPGHQVYSYEQYF,TGTGCCGGCAGCTTAGAACCGGGACACCAGGTTTATTCCTACGAGCAGTACTTC
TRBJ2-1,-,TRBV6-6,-,CASSPPAGHNEQFF,TGTGCCAGCAGCCCCCCGGCGGGCCACAATGAGCAGTTCTTC
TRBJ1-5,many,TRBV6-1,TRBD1,CASSEAAHGTGRFDQPQHF,TGTGCCAGCAGTGAAGCGGCCCACGGGACAGGGAGGTTCGATCAGCCCCAGCATTTT
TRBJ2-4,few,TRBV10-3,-,CAISANQDIGDIQYF,TGTGCCATCAGTGCTAACCAAGATATTGGGGACATTCAGTACTTC
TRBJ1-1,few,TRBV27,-,CASVLREGRNTEAFF,TGTGCCAGCGTATTAAGGGAGGGGAGGAACACTGAAGCTTTCTTT
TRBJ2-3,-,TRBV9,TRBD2,CASSVAGLAETDTQYF,TGTGCCAGCAGCGTAGCCGGGCTAGCGGAGACAGATACGCAGTATTTT
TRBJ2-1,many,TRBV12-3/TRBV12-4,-,CASSETGEQFF,TGTGCCAGCAGCGAAACCGGTGAGCAGTTCTTC
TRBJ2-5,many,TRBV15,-,CATSRDFSSATHSQETQYF,TGTGCCACCAGCAGAGATTTTTCTAGCGCTACTCATTCGCAAGAGACCCAGTACTTC
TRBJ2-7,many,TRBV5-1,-,CASSLGPGYYEQYF,TGCGCCAGCAGCTTGGGTCCAGGGTATTACGAGCAGTACTTC
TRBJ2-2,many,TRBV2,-,CASSGRPWPAGELFF,TGTGCCAGCAGCGGCCGACCCTGGCCCGCGGGGGAGCTGTTTTTT
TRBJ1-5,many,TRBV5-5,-,CASSPDITNQPQHF,TGTGCCAGCAGCCCGGACATTACCAATCAGCCCCAGCATTTT
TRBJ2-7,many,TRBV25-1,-,CASSERQAGSYEQYF,TGTGCCAGCAGTGAACGGCAGGCAGGTTCCTACGAGCAGTACTTC
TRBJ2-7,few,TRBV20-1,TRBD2,CSPLAGNYEQYF,TGCAGTCCACTAGCGGGAAACTACGAGCAGTACTTC
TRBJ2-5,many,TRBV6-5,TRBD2,CASSYSAGVGETQYF,TGTGCCAGCAGTTACTCGGCGGGAGTCGGAGAGACCCAGTACTTC
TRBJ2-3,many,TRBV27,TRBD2,CASSPTSGNTDTQYF,TGTGCCAGCAGTCCGACTAGCGGGAACACAGATACGCAGTATTTT
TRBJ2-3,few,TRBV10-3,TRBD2,CAISGGSSEDTQYF,TGTGCCATCAGTGGCGGGAGTAGCGAAGATACGCAGTATTTT
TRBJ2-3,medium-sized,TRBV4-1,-,CASSQEGGGFSSTDTQYF,TGCGCCAGCAGCCAAGAAGGTGGCGGATTTTCTAGCACAGATACGCAGTATTTT
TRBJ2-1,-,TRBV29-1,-,CSVTGLSSSYNEQFF,TGCAGCGTTACCGGTCTCTCGAGCTCCTACAATGAGCAGTTCTTC
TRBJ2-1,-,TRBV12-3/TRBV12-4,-,CASRPPRTDYNEQFF,TGTGCCAGCAGACCCCCGAGGACAGACTACAATGAGCAGTTCTTC
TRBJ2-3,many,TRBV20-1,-,CSAGRGGDTQYF,TGCAGTGCTGGAAGGGGTGGTGATACGCAGTATTTT
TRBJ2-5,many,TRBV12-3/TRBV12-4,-,CASSWQVLETQYF,TGTGCCAGCAGTTGGCAGGTCCTGGAGACCCAGTACTTC
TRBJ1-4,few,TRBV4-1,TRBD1,CASSQNVQGAANEKLFF,TGCGCCAGCAGCCAGAATGTTCAGGGGGCGGCTAATGAAAAACTGTTTTTT
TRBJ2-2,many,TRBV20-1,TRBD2,CSVKSGRDTGELFF,TGCAGTGTTAAAAGCGGGAGGGACACCGGGGAGCTGTTTTTT
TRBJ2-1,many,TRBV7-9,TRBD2,CASSLGTSGSLDEQFF,TGTGCCAGCAGCTTAGGGACTAGCGGGAGTCTAGATGAGCAGTTCTTC
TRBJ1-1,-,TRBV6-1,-,CASSEAVMYGAFF,TGTGCCAGCAGTGAAGCGGTGATGTATGGAGCTTTCTTT
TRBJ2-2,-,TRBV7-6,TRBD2,CASSYTSGPNTGELFF,TGTGCCAGCAGCTATACTAGCGGCCCGAACACCGGGGAGCTGTTTTTT